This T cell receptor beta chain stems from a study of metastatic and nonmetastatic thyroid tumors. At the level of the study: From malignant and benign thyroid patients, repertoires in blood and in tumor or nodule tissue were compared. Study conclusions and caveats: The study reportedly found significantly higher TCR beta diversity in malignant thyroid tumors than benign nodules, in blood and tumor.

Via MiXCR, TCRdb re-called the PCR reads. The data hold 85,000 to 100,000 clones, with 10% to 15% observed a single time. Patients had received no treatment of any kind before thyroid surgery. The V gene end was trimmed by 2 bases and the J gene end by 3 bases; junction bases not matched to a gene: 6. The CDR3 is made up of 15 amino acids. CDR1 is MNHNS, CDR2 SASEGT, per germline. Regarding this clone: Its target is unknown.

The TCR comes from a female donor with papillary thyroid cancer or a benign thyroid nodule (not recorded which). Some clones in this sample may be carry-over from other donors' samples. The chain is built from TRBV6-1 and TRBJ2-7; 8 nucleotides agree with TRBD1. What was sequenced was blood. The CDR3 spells CASSESRGLNYEQYF. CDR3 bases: TGTGCCAGCAGTGAAAGCAGGGGGCTAAACTACGAGCAGTACTTC.